What follows is one TCR beta chain and its context. This clonotype has just one count. This clone's antigen is unknown. There are no base qualities to consult, and no much larger clone falls within one base. One read provides weak support. Counted from cysteine to phenylalanine, this CDR3 has 19 amino acids. Solely the CDR3 DNA is kept, with 57 bases framed from the first base. Trimming accounts for 0 bases at V and 1 base at J, while the number of junction bases matched to no gene is 10. CDR1 and CDR2 are read off the germline V gene (reference sequence) as MNHNY and SVGAGI. This specimen belongs to a study of read filtering for tumor transcriptome and immune sequencing (dated by TCRdb to 2020 to 2022). With regard to the full study: The cohort had approximately 16 male and approximately 13 female patients with a mean age of about 66 years, ranging from roughly 40 to 90. Per sample, about 4.05 to 10.27 million TCR-region mapped reads were obtained with IR-seq, compared with only roughly 80 to 1,300 with RNA-seq. Using the same bone marrow samples, the study ran both targeted immune repertoire sequencing and bulk whole-transcriptome sequencing and then compared the TCR repertoires from each method. After DNase treatment, whole-transcriptome libraries were prepared with the TruSeq RNA Access Library Prep Kit. One of the main goals was to work out a read-filtering strategy for immune repertoire data, in particular whether clonotypes backed by only a single read should be removed. By revised international staging, 8 or 9 patients were R-ISS I, about 16 were R-ISS II and 6 or 7 were R-ISS III.

Bone marrow was sampled from every patient at the time of active disease. Ficoll-Hypaque density gradient centrifugation was used to isolate bone marrow mononuclear cells. Myeloma plasma cells were removed and CD138-negative cells were collected by negative selection after labeling with CD138 magnetic microbeads on a MACS separator. The purity of the isolated cells was checked by flow cytometry with CD138 antibodies on an Attune NxT. TRIzol reagent was used to extract total RNA, and a NanoDrop spectrophotometer was used to quantify the extracted RNA. For each patient, the CD138-negative bone marrow sample underwent paired RNA-seq and IR-seq. TCR libraries were built from roughly 400 ng RNA with the Immunoverse kit, using molecular barcoded adaptors covering alpha/delta and beta/gamma chains. TCR library preparation used the same RNA that was used for transcriptome sequencing. Sequencing of TCR libraries was carried out on an Illumina HiSeq 4000 with 2 x 150 cycles. As for how the authors treated the data: Using MiXCR, which included quality filtering and error correction, TCR reads were aligned to human V, D, J and C references and then assembled into CDR3 clonotypes. Clonotype counts and gene usage diversity were analyzed with the tcR package in R. Raw mapping reads were checked after the RNA-seq reads had been mapped by STAR aligner version 2.5.3a onto the human GRCh37 genome. To test how sequencing depth affected the clonotypes detected, IR-seq fastq files were randomly downsampled with Seqtk 1.3. Using fastp trimming at Q25 and MiXCR clonotype assembly, TCRdb reanalyzed the public sequencing data and kept in-frame beta chains. Records with the same CDR3 protein are collapsed into one entry carrying the most frequent genes and DNA. The V and J calls here are based on TCRdb, not the publication. This sample gives around 33,000 distinct CDR3 sequences in total; approximately 17% of them show up just once. The top ten clones comprise approximately 16% of the sample.

The full study reports these points: The correlation between IR-seq and RNA-seq shared clonotype proportions rose when single-read clonotypes were removed. Clonotypes were captured by IR-seq at much higher depth and more reliably than by RNA-seq, and smaller IR-seq throughput was sufficient for identification of most shared clonotypes. Rather than purified T cells, the sorted CD138-negative fraction was a mixed bone marrow immune population. Single-read clonotypes made up 80% to 90% of clonotypes but only around 4% of total reads in IR-seq, compared with roughly 70% of clonotypes and 40% to 55% of reads in RNA-seq.

This TCR was recovered from a donor aged 40 or over with multiple myeloma. The V gene is TRBV6-6 and the J gene is TRBJ2-4; 9 nucleotides in the junction match TRBD2. The sequenced material came from a population of CD138-negative cells sorted from bone marrow. In light of the paper, this sample's cell subset or site label describes: bone marrow mononuclear cells depleted of CD138+ plasma/myeloma cells by negative magnetic selection. Here is the DNA: TGTGCCAGCAGTTACTCCGCTAGCGGGAATGTAAAGGCCAAAAACATTCAGTACTTC. This codes for CASSYSASGNVKAKNIQYF.